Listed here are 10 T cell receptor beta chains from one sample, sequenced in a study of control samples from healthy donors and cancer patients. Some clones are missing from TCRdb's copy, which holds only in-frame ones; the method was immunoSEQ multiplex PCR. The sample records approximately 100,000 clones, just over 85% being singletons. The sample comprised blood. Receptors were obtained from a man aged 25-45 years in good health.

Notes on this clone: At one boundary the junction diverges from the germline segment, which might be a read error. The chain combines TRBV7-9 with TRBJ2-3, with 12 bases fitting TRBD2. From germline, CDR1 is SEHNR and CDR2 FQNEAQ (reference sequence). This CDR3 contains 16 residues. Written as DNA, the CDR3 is TGTGCCAGCAGCTTAACGACTAGCGGGAGCAGAGATACGCAGTATTTT. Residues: CASSLTTSGSRDTQYF.

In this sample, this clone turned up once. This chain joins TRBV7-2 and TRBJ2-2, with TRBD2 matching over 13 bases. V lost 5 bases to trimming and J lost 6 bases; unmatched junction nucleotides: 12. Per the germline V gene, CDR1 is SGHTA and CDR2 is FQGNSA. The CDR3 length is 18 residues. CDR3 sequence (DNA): TGTGCCAGCAGCCCTATACGACTAGCGGGGGGTTTGGCCGGGGAGCTGTTTTTT. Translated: CASSPIRLAGGLAGELFF.

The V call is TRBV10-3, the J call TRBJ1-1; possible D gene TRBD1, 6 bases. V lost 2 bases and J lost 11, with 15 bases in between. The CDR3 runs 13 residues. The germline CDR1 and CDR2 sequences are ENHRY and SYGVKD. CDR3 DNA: TGTGCCATCAGTGAGGGAGAGGAGAGGGGGGCTTTCTTT. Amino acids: CAISEGEERGAFF.

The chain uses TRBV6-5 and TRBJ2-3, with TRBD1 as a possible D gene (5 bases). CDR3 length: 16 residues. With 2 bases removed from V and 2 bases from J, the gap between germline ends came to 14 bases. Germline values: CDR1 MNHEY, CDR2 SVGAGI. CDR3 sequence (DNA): TGTGCCAGCAGTTACCCCCAGGGCAGAGACACAGATACGCAGTATTTT. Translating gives CASSYPQGRDTDTQYF.

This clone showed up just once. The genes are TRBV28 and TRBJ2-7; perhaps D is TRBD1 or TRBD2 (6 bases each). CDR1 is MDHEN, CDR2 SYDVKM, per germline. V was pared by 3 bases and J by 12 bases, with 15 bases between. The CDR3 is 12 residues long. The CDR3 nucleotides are TGTGCCAGCAGTTTCACTAGGGGGGTTCGGTACTTC. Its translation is CASSFTRGVRYF.

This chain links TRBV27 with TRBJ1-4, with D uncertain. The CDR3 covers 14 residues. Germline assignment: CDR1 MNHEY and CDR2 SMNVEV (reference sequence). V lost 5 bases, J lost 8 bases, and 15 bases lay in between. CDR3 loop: CASSLMGSEEKLFF. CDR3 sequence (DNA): TGTGCCAGCAGTCTCATGGGTTCCGAGGAAAAACTGTTTTTT. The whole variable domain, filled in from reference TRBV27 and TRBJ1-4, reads EAQVTQNPRYLITVTGKKLTVTCSQNMNHEYMSWYRQDPGLGLRQIYYSMNVEVTDKGDVPEGYKVSRKEKRNFPLILESPSPNQTSLYFCASSLMGSEEKLFFGSGTQLSVL.

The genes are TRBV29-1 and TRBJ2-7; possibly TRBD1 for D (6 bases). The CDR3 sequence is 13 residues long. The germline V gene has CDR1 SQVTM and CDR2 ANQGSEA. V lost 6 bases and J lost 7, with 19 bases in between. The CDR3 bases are TGCAGCGTGGGGACATTCTCCCTTAATGAGCAGTACTTC. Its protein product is CSVGTFSLNEQYF.

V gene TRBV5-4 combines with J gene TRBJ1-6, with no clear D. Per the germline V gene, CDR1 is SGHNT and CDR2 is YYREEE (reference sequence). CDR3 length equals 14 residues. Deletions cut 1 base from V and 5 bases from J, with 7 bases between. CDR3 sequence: CASSLSQNNSPLHF. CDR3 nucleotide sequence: TGTGCCAGCAGCTTGTCACAGAATAATTCACCCCTCCACTTT. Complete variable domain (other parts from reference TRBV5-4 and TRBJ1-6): ETGVTQSPTHLIKTRGQQVTLRCSSQSGHNTVSWYQQALGQGPQFIFQYYREEENGRGNFPPRFSGLQFPNYSSELNVNALELDDSALYLCASSLSQNNSPLHFGNGTRLTVT.

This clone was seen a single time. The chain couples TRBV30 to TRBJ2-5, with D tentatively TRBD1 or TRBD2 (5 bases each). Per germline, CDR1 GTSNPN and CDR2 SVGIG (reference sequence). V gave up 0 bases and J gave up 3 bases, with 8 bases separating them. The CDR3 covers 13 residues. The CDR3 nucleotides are TGTGCCTGGAGTGTATGGGGGAAAGAGACCCAGTACTTC. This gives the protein CAWSVWGKETQYF.

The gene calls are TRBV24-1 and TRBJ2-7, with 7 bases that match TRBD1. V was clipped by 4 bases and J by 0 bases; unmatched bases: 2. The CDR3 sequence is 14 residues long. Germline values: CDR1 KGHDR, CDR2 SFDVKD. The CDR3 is CATSEQGSSYEQYF. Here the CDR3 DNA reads TGTGCCACCAGTGAACAGGGGAGCTCCTACGAGCAGTACTTC.